The rows below give T cell receptor beta chains drawn from one sample of a study of tumor-infiltrating lymphocytes in primary liver carcinoma. Via MiXCR, TCRdb re-called the multiplex PCR reads, giving one row per CDR3 protein. The data contain nearly 200,000 distinct CDR3 sequences, 65% of them seen just once; the ten biggest clones take up about 7.1%. Sequenced material: peripheral blood. The receptors shown here come from a woman aged 55-75 years with primary liver carcinoma and hepatitis B virus infection. The CDR3 runs from the conserved cysteine through the conserved F or W. D genes are given only for firm matches. The size field is filled for only some rows; it gives once, few, many or a size class.

j_call | v_call | d_call | clone_size | cdr3_nt | cdr3_aa
TRBJ2-1 | TRBV6-1 | NA | once | TGTGCCGGCAGAAACGTCCTATACAATGAGCAGTTCTTC | CAGRNVLYNEQFF
TRBJ2-1 | TRBV13 | TRBD2 | few | TGTGCCAGCAGTTCCGGGACTAGCGGAACCAATGAGCAGTTCTTC | CASSSGTSGTNEQFF
TRBJ2-7 | TRBV11-2 | NA | NA | TGTGCCAGCAACTTAGGGTCCTACGAGCATTACTTC | CASNLGSYEHYF
TRBJ2-7 | TRBV28 | TRBD1 | NA | TGTGCCAGCAGCCGACAGGGGGCTCTTTTCTACGAGCAGAACTTC | CASSRQGALFYEQNF
TRBJ1-5 | TRBV28 | NA | many | TGTGCCAGCAGCCTCGGGGGGCGAGGTCAGCCCCAGCATTTT | CASSLGGRGQPQHF
TRBJ1-4 | TRBV29-1 | NA | NA | TGCAACGTTGAAGGAGTCTTAGGGGAGGGTAATGAAAAACTGTTTTTT | CNVEGVLGEGNEKLFF
TRBJ2-5 | TRBV28 | TRBD1 | NA | TGTGCCAGCAGTTCCCCAGAGGGGACAGGGTCCCTGGGGACCCAGTACTTC | CASSSPEGTGSLGTQYF
TRBJ2-1 | TRBV5-1 | TRBD1 | NA | TGCGCCAACAGCAACGACAGGGCCTACAATGAGCAGTTCTTC | CANSNDRAYNEQFF
TRBJ1-1 | TRBV6-5 | NA | NA | TGTGCCAAGAGTTACTCGGGGCAGGGCACTGAAGCTTTCTTT | CAKSYSGQGTEAFF
TRBJ1-1 | TRBV13 | TRBD1 | many | TGTGCCAGCACCCCTGGGGTGGCAGGGGGGTACACTGAAGCTTTCTTT | CASTPGVAGGYTEAFF
TRBJ2-3 | TRBV11-3 | NA | NA | TGTGCCAGCAGCCTTTCCGGATACCCGGCAGATGCGCAGTATTTT | CASSLSGYPADAQYF
TRBJ2-1 | TRBV28 | TRBD2 | NA | TGTACCAGTAGTTTAATCCTAGCGGGAGGGAGAAATGAGCAGTTCTTC | CTSSLILAGGRNEQFF
TRBJ2-1 | TRBV6-1 | NA | NA | TGTGCCAGCAGTGAAGGGACTAACTCCTACAATGAGCAGCTCTTC | CASSEGTNSYNEQLF
TRBJ1-2 | TRBV20-1 | NA | NA | TGCAGTGCCGAGGGAGGGGGTACTTTAGCTAACTATGGCTACACCTTC | CSAEGGGTLANYGYTF
TRBJ1-5 | TRBV7-9 | NA | few | TGTGCCAGCAGCTTTCCAGGGCTCCATCAGCCCCAGCATTTT | CASSFPGLHQPQHF